The next 4 T cell receptor beta chains were all read from a single sample in a study of technical replicates of blood from four donors. The method was immunoSEQ multiplex PCR; TCRdb's version includes in-frame clones alone and lacks a portion of them. The sample records approximately 79,000 clones, around 97% being singletons. Material for sequencing was T cells isolated from PBMCs. Receptors originate from a human donor in good health.

The V gene is TRBV6-6, the J gene TRBJ1-1; D is undetermined. This CDR3 region has 15 residues. Trimming took off 6 bases at V and 6 bases at J, with 20 bases between the two ends. Germline CDR1 reads MNHNY; CDR2 reads SVGAGI (reference sequence). The CDR3 is CASRQTRDMSPEAFF. CDR3 bases: TGTGCCAGCAGACAAACTCGAGACATGTCTCCTGAAGCTTTCTTT.

The genes are TRBV2 and TRBJ2-3, with 12 bases aligning to TRBD2. This CDR3 comprises 18 residues. The germline gives CDR1 SNHLY, CDR2 FYNNEI. The V segment lost 6 bases and the J segment 8 bases; nucleotides outside the gene matches: 18. The CDR3 loop reads CASSGSRELAGGTFTQYF. For the CDR3, the DNA is TGTGCCAGCAGCGGATCGAGGGAACTAGCGGGAGGTACTTTTACGCAGTATTTT.

The chain joins TRBV30 to TRBJ2-2; the D is unclear. The CDR3 has 10 amino acids. The V and J ends lost 5 bases and 9 bases respectively, with 7 bases between them. Germline CDR1 GTSNPN, CDR2 SVGIG (reference sequence). The CDR3 is CAWLSRELFF. The DNA for the CDR3 is TGTGCCTGGTTAAGCAGGGAGCTGTTTTTT.

The chain carries TRBV9 and TRBJ2-1; D is undetermined. Per germline, CDR1 SGDLS and CDR2 YYNGEE. The CDR3 runs 12 residues. V gave up 0 bases and J gave up 12 bases, with 10 bases separating them. The CDR3: CASSVDHFRQFF. The DNA for the CDR3 is TGTGCCAGCAGCGTAGATCACTTCCGGCAGTTCTTC.